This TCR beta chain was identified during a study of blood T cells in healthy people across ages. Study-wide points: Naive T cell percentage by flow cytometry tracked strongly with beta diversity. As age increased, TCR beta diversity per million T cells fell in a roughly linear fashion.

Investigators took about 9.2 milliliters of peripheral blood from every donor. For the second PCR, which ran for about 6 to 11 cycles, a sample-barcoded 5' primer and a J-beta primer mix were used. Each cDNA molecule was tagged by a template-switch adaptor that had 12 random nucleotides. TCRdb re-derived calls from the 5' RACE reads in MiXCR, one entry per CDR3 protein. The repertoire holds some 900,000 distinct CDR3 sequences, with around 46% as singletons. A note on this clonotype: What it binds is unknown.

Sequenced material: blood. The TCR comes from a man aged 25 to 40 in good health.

The CDR3 loop is CAAGTGESSTDTQYF. CDR3 in DNA: TGTGCCGCGGGGACAGGTGAAAGTAGCACAGATACGCAGTATTTT. V is TRBV10-3 and J is TRBJ2-3; 8 bases line up with TRBD1. The trim removed 11 bases at V and 0 bases at J, leaving 10 bases unmatched. The CDR3 sequence is 15 residues long. Germline V gives CDR1 ENHRY, CDR2 SYGVKD.